This T cell receptor (beta chain) was sequenced in a study of beta chain features in type 1 diabetes listed by TCRdb under 2018. Background on the whole study: Patients and healthy donors did not differ in mean age, gender distribution, total cell number or subset yield. Across all samples, 107,917,701 sorted cells were examined, and cell number per subset correlated strongly with RNA yield. Regulatory and stem cell-like memory subsets were isolated from only 8 patients and roughly 8 healthy donors, whereas naive and central memory subsets came from all 30 or so donors. In the study, TCRB repertoires of sorted circulating CD4+ T cell subsets from recently diagnosed type 1 diabetes patients were compared with those of matched healthy donors.

The entire amount of isolated RNA was reverse transcribed using the High Capacity cDNA Reverse Transcription Kit, so the sequenced TCRB transcripts were expressed ones. Naive, central memory and regulatory T cell samples underwent deep immunoSEQ sequencing, averaging about 3.57 million total reads per sample. Sorted cells were lysed in RLT buffer, and RNA was extracted using DNase-treated RNeasy Micro or Mini kits according to cell number. To prevent cross-contamination, each cell subset was processed individually, whereas patient and healthy donor samples were processed jointly. The immunoSEQ multiplex PCR was used to amplify TCRB sequences from cDNA, generating 87-bp fragments that spanned the CDR3 region. Sequencing of the amplicons was performed on the Illumina HiSeq platform. The paper's data handling went like this. PCR bias was corrected computationally using synthetic template baselines, and reads within Hamming distance 2 were collapsed, with unmergeable singletons discarded. Reads were aligned against IMGT to assign V, D and J genes, CDR3 length and insertions or deletions at six rearrangement sites. Within each subset, clonotype counts were normalized to sorted cell number, after which true diversity and Gini coefficients were computed with the tcR R package. The overlap coefficient, calculated on TCRB nucleotide sequences, was used to measure repertoire sharing. As a proxy for the pre-selection repertoire, out-of-frame TCRB sequences from naive cells were analyzed. TCRdb took over this immuneACCESS table, retaining in-frame rearrangements with V and J assigned. Such tables are incomplete; in checked studies, under half of the missing clones stem from an unresolved V gene, and the remainder is unexplained. V, J and clone size reflect that table, while D and trimming were determined from the DNA. The sample includes under 300,000 clones, with about 15% observed a single time. Jointly, the top ten make up approximately 0.021% of the sample.

In this sample, this clone turned up a few times. Its binding antigen is unknown. No clone much larger than this one lies a single base away; base qualities are absent. The paper's findings and limits, for the study overall: Naive, central memory and regulatory TCRB repertoires appeared to be more similar among patients than among healthy donors. At VDJ recombination sites, type 1 diabetes patients had fewer insertions and more deleted nucleotides, which implies abnormalities in thymic rearrangement. HLA sub-analyses involved small numbers of individuals, so any influence of HLA type on TCRB rearrangement remained unresolved. Shorter templates might have been favored by PCR, but patient and control samples were amplified and corrected together, so both groups would have been affected equally by any skew. Type 1 diabetes patients showed a moderate but significant shortening of TCRB CDR3 length in all four CD4+ subsets. Sequencing cDNA rather than genomic DNA could over-represent highly expressing activated cells, although activation and CD3 levels did not differ between groups.

Each donor gave one peripheral blood draw, approximately 100 mL on average, collected into heparinised tubes. Naive, central memory, regulatory and stem cell-like memory CD4+ T cells were sorted on a BD FACSAria II using a panel including CD45RO, CCR7, CD25, CD127, CD95 and CD27. Every sorted population had a purity above 95%. PBMCs were isolated immediately by Lymphoprep density gradient centrifugation and stained directly without culture. Samples were stained and sorted in pairs, with one healthy donor and one patient per experiment, so that batch effects were minimized. Relative to germline, V is missing 2 bases and J is missing 8 bases, with 5 bases of the junction outside any gene match. The germline V gene (reference sequence) sets CDR1 to MNHNY and CDR2 to SVGAGI. Reading from cysteine to phenylalanine, the CDR3 counts 14 amino acids. Only the CDR3 portion is preserved as DNA: 42 bases, with reading frame beginning at the first base.

The sequence derives from a man aged 30 to 45 with type 1 diabetes. Sequencing was performed on naive CD4+ T cells from blood. The cell subset or site label, as the study defines it: true naive CD4+ T cells. Recombination joined TRBV6-6 with TRBJ1-4, with TRBD1 matching 7 junction bases. The DNA is as follows: TGTGCCAGCAGTTACCAGGGGGAAGAGGAAAAACTGTTTTTT. This translates into CASSYQGEEEKLFF.